This TCR beta chain was found in a study of T cell repertoires in cytomegalovirus infection (dated by TCRdb to the late 2010s). For context, the study as a whole: Peptide stimulations targeted recently identified HLA-C-restricted CMV epitopes, whose presentation resists viral immunomodulation, together with well-studied HLA-B-restricted epitopes. Donor HLA type was relevant to the analysis, because carriage of CMV infection together with the matching HLA type was indicated by public TCR beta signatures.

Instrument used: Illumina HiSeq 1500. Clones were called with MiXCR by TCRdb after fastp trimmed the public reads at Q25, and only in-frame beta chains were retained. Entries are consolidated by CDR3 protein sequence, retaining the most common genes and DNA. The sample table shows approximately 270,000 distinct CDR3 sequences, and roughly a fifth are seen once. The ten largest account for roughly a fifth of the sample. On the study overall, not on this receptor specifically: Carriers of CMV infection plus the relevant HLA type were discriminated by the cumulative frequency of public TCR beta family members in the study cohort and in an independent roughly 350-donor cohort. In the ex vivo response, HLA-C-restricted CMV-specific TCR beta clonotypes were dominant, and in two of eight donors the single most frequent clonotype came from this HLA-C-restricted group.

Note on this clonotype: The specificity of this receptor is unknown. No base quality values were provided; no much bigger clone lies one nucleotide off.

The treatment or condition label, read with the paper, signifies: in vitro stimulation with specific CMV peptide epitopes to enrich CMV-specific T cells. Including the terminal cysteine and phenylalanine, the CDR3 comprises 14 residues. Only the CDR3 DNA is retained, 42 bases long and in frame from the first base. The germline V gene (reference sequence) yields SEHNR for CDR1 and FQNEAQ for CDR2. V is shortened by 0 bases, J by 1 base, and the region joining them spans 7 bases. This chain is built from TRBV7-9 and TRBJ2-7, with the D gene not confidently named. The sample here was cultured PBMCs, taken from culture after CMV antigen stimulation. The clonotype comes from a human donor in good health (CMV status not recorded). Some clones in this sample may be carry-over from other donors' samples. The CDR3 region has the sequence CASSLAPVSYEQYF. The base sequence is TGTGCCAGCAGCTTAGCGCCTGTATCCTACGAGCAGTACTTC. Joined to the reference TRBV7-9 and TRBJ2-7 proteins, this CDR3 gives the full variable domain: DTGVSQNPRHKITKRGQNVTFRCDPISEHNRLYWYRQTLGQGPEFLTYFQNEAQLEKSRLLSDRFSAERPKGSFSTLEIQRTEQGDSAMYLCASSLAPVSYEQYFGPGTRLTVT.